Below, 28 T cell receptor beta chains from the same sample are listed, as sequenced in a study of OX40 agonist ivuxolimab in advanced cancers. The data were produced by immunoSEQ multiplex PCR, yet TCRdb's version contains in-frame clones alone and is incomplete. In the table there are roughly 17,000 clones, around 70% of which are singletons. The sequences come from CD4+ or CD8+ T cells sorted from blood, collected in a trial of the OX40 agonist ivuxolimab. These receptors all stem from an adult with an advanced solid tumor such as melanoma, head and neck, liver or kidney cancer.

The CDR3 nucleotides read TGTGCCATCAGGGGCCTAGCGGGAGGTTACGAGCAGTACTTC. Encoded protein: CAIRGLAGGYEQYF. The chain recombines TRBV10-3 with TRBJ2-5; 11 bases map to TRBD2. The J call may be faulty, since TRBJ2-7 better matches the DNA end. Germline assignment: CDR1 ENHRY and CDR2 SYGVKD. This CDR3 comprises 14 residues.

The chain is built from TRBV7-9 and TRBJ2-1; D is uncertain. The germline V gene encodes CDR1 SEHNR and CDR2 FQNEAQ (reference sequence). With 1 base removed from V and 14 bases from J, the gap between germline ends came to 12 bases. The CDR3 has 12 residues. CDR3 amino acids: CASSLDSNMEFF. The CDR3, as DNA: TGTGCCAGCAGCTTAGACTCGAATATGGAGTTCTTC.

This chain links TRBV9 with TRBJ2-3; 9 bases align to TRBD1. V lost 2 bases to trimming and J lost 1 base; unmatched junction nucleotides: 5. This CDR3 is built from 16 residues. Germline CDR1 SGDLS, CDR2 YYNGEE. This chain's CDR3 is CASSVDRGWGTDTQYF. In nucleotides, the CDR3 is TGTGCCAGCAGCGTGGACAGGGGATGGGGCACAGATACGCAGTATTTT.

This clone was seen only once. The rearrangement joins TRBV7-9 to TRBJ2-1; D remains unclear. Germline V gene data show CDR1 as SEHNR and CDR2 as FQNEAQ (reference sequence). Trimming pared 1 base from V and 8 bases from J, leaving 12 bases between. The CDR3 spans 14 residues. CDR3 bases: TGTGCCAGCAGCTTAGGAAATAGAGCCCATGAGCAGTTCTTC. It encodes CASSLGNRAHEQFF. Based on the CDR3 plus reference TRBV7-9 and TRBJ2-1, the full variable domain is DTGVSQNPRHKITKRGQNVTFRCDPISEHNRLYWYRQTLGQGPEFLTYFQNEAQLEKSRLLSDRFSAERPKGSFSTLEIQRTEQGDSAMYLCASSLGNRAHEQFFGPGTRLTVL.

The V and J genes are TRBV4-3 and TRBJ2-7; no clear D. The CDR3 is 14 amino acids. Trimming shortened V by 0 bases and J by 5 bases, and 11 bases separated the two germline ends. The germline V gene has CDR1 LGHNA and CDR2 YSLEER. Written as DNA, the CDR3 is TGCGCCAGCAGCCAAGAGACGGCGCTAAACGAGCAGTACTTC. It is translated as CASSQETALNEQYF.

The chain recombines TRBV28 with TRBJ2-3, with TRBD1 matching 9 bases. Germline V CDR1 and CDR2: MDHEN, SYDVKM. The CDR3 loop spans 19 amino acids. After removal of 2 bases from V and 0 bases from J, the junction contained 12 bases not matched to a gene. CDR3 sequence reads: CASSLGDRVDGESTDTQYF. CDR3 DNA: TGTGCCAGCAGTTTAGGGGACAGGGTGGACGGCGAGAGCACAGATACGCAGTATTTT.

V usage is TRBV15 and J usage is TRBJ1-1; maybe TRBD1 (6 bases). Germline V gene data show CDR1 as LNHNV and CDR2 as YYDKDF (reference sequence). V was trimmed by 0 bases and J by 4 bases, leaving 15 bases between them. CDR3 length: 16 residues. The CDR3 here is CATSREGGGIGTEAFF. CDR3 bases: TGTGCCACCAGCAGAGAAGGGGGTGGGATTGGCACTGAAGCTTTCTTT. Drawing the rest from reference TRBV15 and TRBJ1-1, the complete variable domain is DAMVIQNPRYQVTQFGKPVTLSCSQTLNHNVMYWYQQKSSQAPKLLFHYYDKDFNNEADTPDNFQSRRPNTSFCFLDIRSPGLGDTAMYLCATSREGGGIGTEAFFGQGTRLTVV.

This sequence joins TRBV27 and TRBJ2-3, with TRBD1 identical over 9 bases. CDR3 size: 17 residues. The trim removed 5 bases at V and 0 bases at J, leaving 9 bases unmatched. Germline V lookup: CDR1 MNHEY, CDR2 SMNVEV (reference sequence). The CDR3 loop is CASSPAPGTGSTDTQYF. The CDR3 DNA is TGTGCCAGCAGTCCTGCCCCCGGGACAGGGAGCACAGATACGCAGTATTTT.

The V call is TRBV29-1, the J call TRBJ2-7; D could derive from TRBD1 or TRBD2 (6 bases each). Germline CDR1 reads SQVTM; CDR2 reads ANQGSEA. CDR3 length: 14 amino acids. The V end lost 1 base, the J end lost 6 bases, and 16 bases lay between the germline ends. The CDR3 spells CSVEGGAGHAEQYF. Written as DNA, the CDR3 is TGCAGCGTTGAAGGGGGCGCGGGACACGCCGAGCAGTACTTC.

This chain's CDR3 is CASSLGLAGGTGELFF. CDR3 nucleotides: TGCGCCAGCAGCCTGGGACTAGCGGGAGGGACCGGGGAGCTGTTTTTT. The rearrangement uses TRBV4-3 and TRBJ2-2, with 16 nucleotides matching TRBD2. The CDR3 totals 16 residues. J lost 5 bases, V lost 4 bases, and 1 base had no gene match. The germline CDR1 and CDR2 sequences are LGHNA and YSLEER.

The chain couples TRBV7-9 to TRBJ1-3; a weak D match, TRBD1 (5 bases). Looked up from germline, CDR1 is SEHNR and CDR2 is FQNEAQ (reference sequence). The CDR3 loop spans 15 amino acids. Trimming stripped 11 bases from V and 8 bases from J, with 25 bases between. The CDR3 loop is CAGEPGPTLTDTIYF. The CDR3, as DNA: TGTGCCGGAGAACCGGGGCCGACTTTGACGGACACCATATATTTT.

The V and J genes are TRBV5-5 and TRBJ1-1; unclear D gene. Germline V gives CDR1 SGHKS, CDR2 YYEKEE (reference sequence). This CDR3 region has 15 residues. The V end lost 2 bases, the J end lost 4 bases, and 15 bases lay between the germline ends. CDR3 sequence reads: CASSFSRDAGTEAFF. CDR3 coding DNA: TGTGCCAGCAGCTTCAGTAGGGATGCGGGCACTGAAGCTTTCTTT.

This clone was seen once. This chain links TRBV7-2 with TRBJ2-1, with 11 nucleotides matching TRBD2. After removal of 2 bases from V and 4 bases from J, the junction contained 4 bases not matched to a gene. Germline values: CDR1 SGHTA, CDR2 FQGNSA. This CDR3 comprises 16 residues. DNA of the CDR3: TGTGCCAGCAGCTTACCGGGGACTAGCGGTTACAATGAGCAGTTCTTC. This gives the protein CASSLPGTSGYNEQFF.

The chain has TRBV4-1 and TRBJ2-7, with TRBD2 matching over 7 bases. The CDR3 is made up of 19 amino acids. Trimming removed 0 bases from V and 0 bases from J; junction bases left unmatched: 14. Germline V gives CDR1 MGHRA, CDR2 YSYEKL. This CDR3 reads CASSQDRPSGLRSSYEQYF. CDR3 DNA: TGCGCCAGCAGCCAAGATCGGCCTAGCGGACTCAGGAGCTCCTACGAGCAGTACTTC.

As regards this clone: Additional DNA sequences in this sample encode the identical CDR3. The rearrangement uses TRBV11-2 and TRBJ1-6; no clear D gene. The germline gives CDR1 SGHAT, CDR2 FQNNGV. Trimming cost V 1 base and J 10 bases, with 2 bases left between them. The CDR3 contains 11 residues. The CDR3, as DNA: TGTGCCAGCAGCTTAGGATCACCCCTCCACTTT. This sequence encodes CASSLGSPLHF.

The CDR3, as DNA: TGTGCCAGCAGCTTCGGGACGGGAGGAAACACCATATATTTT. This encodes CASSFGTGGNTIYF. V and J are TRBV5-6 and TRBJ1-3; a possible D gene is TRBD1 (5 bases). V gave up 2 bases and J gave up 4 bases, with 10 bases separating them. The CDR3 runs 14 residues. The germline gives CDR1 SGHDT, CDR2 YYEEEE. The variable domain in full, with the rest retrieved from reference TRBV5-6 and TRBJ1-3, is DAGVTQSPTHLIKTRGQQVTLRCSPKSGHDTVSWYQQALGQGPQFIFQYYEEEERQRGNFPDRFSGHQFPNYSSELNVNALLLGDSALYLCASSFGTGGNTIYFGEGSWLTVV.

The chain uses TRBV28 and TRBJ1-5; 7 bases are a match to TRBD1. Germline CDR1 is MDHEN and CDR2 is SYDVKM. V trimming: 6 bases; J trimming: 3 bases; junction bases outside the gene matches: 11. This CDR3 is built from 16 residues. The CDR3 is CASSLRQGVVNQPQHF. CDR3 in DNA: TGTGCCAGCAGCCTAAGACAGGGTGTAGTCAATCAGCCCCAGCATTTT.

The rearrangement links TRBV6-6 to TRBJ1-1, with TRBD1 matching 10 bases. Trimming at V came to 2 bases and at J to 5 bases, leaving 5 bases not matched to a gene. CDR1 and CDR2 (germline): MNHNY, SVGAGI (reference sequence). The CDR3 covers 15 residues. DNA for the CDR3: TGTGCCAGCAGTTACCCGGACAGGGGGTATACTGAAGCTTTCTTT. It specifies CASSYPDRGYTEAFF.

This sequence joins TRBV6-1 and TRBJ2-7; TRBD2 matches at 8 bases. The CDR3 spans 14 residues. The J segment lost 6 bases and the V segment lost 5 bases, leaving 9 bases of the junction unmatched. CDR1 and CDR2 from the germline V gene are MNHNS and SASEGT. CDR3 region: CASSSGTRPLEQYF. DNA of the CDR3: TGTGCCAGCAGTTCCGGGACTAGACCCCTCGAGCAGTACTTC.

The gene calls are TRBV4-1 and TRBJ2-7; 8 positions agree with TRBD1. Germline trimming cut 2 bases from V and 4 bases from J; bases unmatched to any gene: 13. Per the germline V gene, CDR1 is MGHRA and CDR2 is YSYEKL. This CDR3 is built from 17 residues. CDR3 bases: TGCGCCAGCAGCCAATCCCCGACAGGGGCCGCCGGGTACGAGCAGTACTTC. As protein: CASSQSPTGAAGYEQYF.

The chain links TRBV12-2 to TRBJ2-2. TRBV12-2 corresponds to a pseudogene. The CDR3 is made up of 15 amino acids. The CDR3 protein is CASRLPPMDSGELFF. The CDR3, as DNA: TGTGCAAGTCGCTTGCCCCCAATGGATTCCGGGGAGCTGTTTTTT.

The chain recombines TRBV6-4 with TRBJ2-3, with D tentatively TRBD2 (6 bases). Trimming pared 5 bases from V and 4 bases from J, leaving 16 bases between. Germline V lookup: CDR1 MRHNA, CDR2 SNTAGT. The CDR3 consists of 15 residues. DNA of the CDR3: TGTGCCAGCAGTCCCTCCGGAGGGAGCGCAGATACGCAGTATTTT. Its translation is CASSPSGGSADTQYF.

The chain combines TRBV7-9 with TRBJ2-5, with 9 nucleotides matching TRBD2. The DNA end is more similar to TRBJ2-7, so the J call may be wrong. CDR1 is SEHNR and CDR2 is FQNEAQ in the germline V gene (reference sequence). CDR3 length: 16 residues. CDR3 sequence (DNA): TGTGCCAGCAGTTCCAATAGCGGGGGCAGCTCCTACGAGCAGTACTTC. Its protein is CASSSNSGGSSYEQYF.

V gene TRBV28 combines with J gene TRBJ2-7; 7 nucleotides match TRBD2. This CDR3 contains 13 residues. J gave up 3 bases and V 3 bases, and 2 bases lay outside the gene matches. The germline V gene encodes CDR1 MDHEN and CDR2 SYDVKM. This CDR3 is CASSFRGSYEQYF. The CDR3 nucleotides are TGTGCCAGCAGTTTTCGCGGGAGCTACGAGCAGTACTTC. The full variable domain, completed using reference TRBV28 and TRBJ2-7, is DVKVTQSSRYLVKRTGEKVFLECVQDMDHENMFWYRQDPGLGLRLIYFSYDVKMKEKGDIPEGYSVSREKKERFSLILESASTNQTSMYLCASSFRGSYEQYFGPGTRLTVT.

This clone was recorded only once. The chain recombines TRBV27 with TRBJ2-7; no reliable D call. Germline CDR1 MNHEY, CDR2 SMNVEV (reference sequence). V was clipped by 7 bases and J by 5 bases, with 18 bases between them. The CDR3 has 14 amino acids. The CDR3 DNA reads TGTGCCAGCAATTCATTGACTGTTCCGGACGAGCAGTACTTC. Translation: CASNSLTVPDEQYF.

There are a few counts of this clone. This chain uses TRBV5-1 with TRBJ1-4; maybe TRBD1 (6 bases). Per germline, CDR1 SGHRS and CDR2 YFSETQ. V was trimmed by 4 bases and J by 7 bases, leaving 11 bases between them. This CDR3 contains 13 residues. CDR3 protein: CASSPPDSEKLFF. The CDR3 DNA reads TGCGCCAGCAGCCCGCCGGACAGTGAAAAACTGTTTTTT. The variable domain in full, with the rest retrieved from reference TRBV5-1 and TRBJ1-4, is KAGVTQTPRYLIKTRGQQVTLSCSPISGHRSVSWYQQTPGQGLQFLFEYFSETQRNKGNFPGRFSGRQFSNSRSEMNVSTLELGDSALYLCASSPPDSEKLFFGSGTQLSVL.

The chain recombines TRBV10-2 with TRBJ1-1; the match to TRBD1 covers 7 bases. V lost 2 bases and J lost 11; bases outside the gene matches: 8. This CDR3 spans 13 amino acids. The germline V gene encodes CDR1 WSHSY and CDR2 SAAADI. CDR3 bases: TGCGCCAGCAGTGAGCTCCTACAGGGGTCCGCTTTCTTT. Translated, it gives CASSELLQGSAFF.

The genes are TRBV27 and TRBJ2-7; 13 bases line up with TRBD2. CDR3 length: 17 amino acids. J gave up 3 bases and V 2 bases, and 7 bases lay outside the gene matches. Germline V gene lookup returns CDR1 MNHEY and CDR2 SMNVEV (reference sequence). CDR3 DNA: TGTGCCAGCAGTTTAAACCCGGGACTAGCGGGAAGCTACGAGCAGTACTTC. Translating gives CASSLNPGLAGSYEQYF.